These 10 T cell receptor beta chains were sequenced from one sample in a study of cytomegalovirus exposure and HLA in healthy donors. With 60 Vbeta and 13 Jbeta primers, the PCR was carried out. Sequenced by immunoSEQ multiplex PCR; TCRdb stores in-frame clones only, minus some. The repertoire holds some 100,000 clones, with 70% to 80% as singletons. Sequencing input: PBMCs. These receptors came from a woman between 18 and 30 years old in good health and CMV-seropositive.

This chain connects TRBV30 to TRBJ2-2, with 7 bases matching TRBD1. The V and J ends lost 8 bases and 2 bases, in that order; junction bases with no gene match: 8. CDR3 size: 14 residues. Looked up from germline, CDR1 is GTSNPN and CDR2 is SVGIG (reference sequence). The CDR3 DNA sequence: TGTGCCGCCGACAGGGAATCAAACACCGGGGAGCTGTTTTTT. Amino acids: CAADRESNTGELFF.

V usage is TRBV28 and J usage is TRBJ1-1; D is unresolved. V was cut by 2 bases and J by 4 bases, with 14 bases left in between. This CDR3 has 15 residues. Looked up from germline, CDR1 is MDHEN and CDR2 is SYDVKM. CDR3: CASSLVRGMSTEAFF. For the CDR3, the DNA is TGTGCCAGCAGTTTAGTTCGAGGCATGAGCACTGAAGCTTTCTTT.

J is TRBJ2-4 and V is TRBV7-2; maybe TRBD2 (6 bases). The germline V gene encodes CDR1 SGHTA and CDR2 FQGNSA. The CDR3 loop spans 15 amino acids. V was shortened by 2 bases and J by 8 bases, with 16 bases between the two germline ends. The CDR3 DNA sequence: TGTGCCAGCAGCTTAAACCAGGGTTCGGGAGACATTCAGTACTTC. The encoded protein is CASSLNQGSGDIQYF.

This rearrangement joins TRBV7-9 to TRBJ1-1; TRBD1 agrees at 7 bases. CDR1 and CDR2 from the germline V gene are SEHNR and FQNEAQ (reference sequence). There are 14 residues in the CDR3. V dropped 0 bases and J dropped 7; count of bases not matched to a gene: 5. CDR3 in amino acids: CASSLAGGGGEAFF. The DNA of the CDR3 is TGTGCCAGCAGCTTAGCAGGGGGCGGTGGTGAAGCTTTCTTT. The whole variable domain, remainder taken from reference TRBV7-9 and TRBJ1-1, is DTGVSQNPRHKITKRGQNVTFRCDPISEHNRLYWYRQTLGQGPEFLTYFQNEAQLEKSRLLSDRFSAERPKGSFSTLEIQRTEQGDSAMYLCASSLAGGGGEAFFGQGTRLTVV.

The chain carries TRBV5-1 and TRBJ1-1, with a tentative D call TRBD1 (6 bases). The CDR3 is made up of 13 amino acids. Trimming left V 2 bases short and J 3 bases short, with 8 bases between. The germline V gene encodes CDR1 SGHRS and CDR2 YFSETQ. DNA of the CDR3: TGCGCCAGCAGCTTTGACAGGTACACTGAAGCTTTCTTT. Protein product: CASSFDRYTEAFF. The full variable domain, completed using reference TRBV5-1 and TRBJ1-1, is KAGVTQTPRYLIKTRGQQVTLSCSPISGHRSVSWYQQTPGQGLQFLFEYFSETQRNKGNFPGRFSGRQFSNSRSEMNVSTLELGDSALYLCASSFDRYTEAFFGQGTRLTVV.

The chain is built from TRBV9 and TRBJ2-1; a possible D gene is TRBD2 (5 bases). The CDR3 sequence is 15 residues long. Germline-derived CDR1 and CDR2 are SGDLS and YYNGEE. V lost 3 bases and J lost 6, with 16 bases in between. The CDR3 protein is CASSDSKGGSNEQFF. The CDR3 region has the DNA TGTGCCAGCAGCGATAGCAAAGGCGGGTCCAATGAGCAGTTCTTC. Drawing the rest from reference TRBV9 and TRBJ2-1, the complete variable domain is DSGVTQTPKHLITATGQRVTLRCSPRSGDLSVYWYQQSLDQGLQFLIQYYNGEERAKGNILERFSAQQFPDLHSELNLSSLELGDSALYFCASSDSKGGSNEQFFGPGTRLTVL.

The V gene is TRBV11-3, the J gene TRBJ2-1; D ambiguous. V lost 1 base to trimming and J lost 0 bases, with 10 bases between them. CDR1 and CDR2 from the germline V gene are SGHNT and YENEEA. The CDR3 extends over 16 amino acids. The CDR3 loop reads CASSLGLQSSYNEQFF. The CDR3 DNA sequence: TGTGCCAGCAGCTTAGGACTTCAGAGCTCCTACAATGAGCAGTTCTTC. The variable domain in full, completed from reference TRBV11-3 and TRBJ2-1, reads EAGVVQSPRYKIIEKKQPVAFWCNPISGHNTLYWYLQNLGQGPELLIRYENEEAVDDSQLPKDRFSAERLKGVDSTLKIQPAELGDSAVYLCASSLGLQSSYNEQFFGPGTRLTVL.

This chain connects TRBV7-2 to TRBJ2-7, with a possible D match to TRBD2 (6 bases). The CDR3 length is 13 residues. Trimming left V 3 bases short and J 2 bases short, with 8 bases between. Looked up from germline, CDR1 is SGHTA and CDR2 is FQGNSA. The CDR3 spells CASSFSGTYEQYF. Here the CDR3 DNA reads TGTGCCAGCAGCTTTAGCGGAACCTACGAGCAGTACTTC.

V usage is TRBV7-8 and J usage is TRBJ2-1; the match to TRBD2 covers 15 bases. Germline trimming cut 1 base from V and 6 bases from J; bases unmatched to any gene: 7. CDR1 and CDR2 from the germline V gene are SGHVS and FQNEAQ. This CDR3 has 18 residues. CDR3 sequence reads: CASSLVGTSGRKGNEQFF. Here the CDR3 DNA reads TGTGCCAGCAGCTTAGTTGGGACTAGCGGGAGGAAGGGCAATGAGCAGTTCTTC.

The V and J genes are TRBV30 and TRBJ1-1; D not certain. The CDR3 runs to 12 residues. The V end lost 0 bases, the J end lost 6 bases, and 8 bases lay between the germline ends. CDR1 GTSNPN and CDR2 SVGIG come from the germline V gene (reference sequence). This chain's CDR3 is CAWSVAGSEAFF. The CDR3 nucleotides read TGTGCCTGGAGTGTGGCGGGGTCTGAAGCTTTCTTT.